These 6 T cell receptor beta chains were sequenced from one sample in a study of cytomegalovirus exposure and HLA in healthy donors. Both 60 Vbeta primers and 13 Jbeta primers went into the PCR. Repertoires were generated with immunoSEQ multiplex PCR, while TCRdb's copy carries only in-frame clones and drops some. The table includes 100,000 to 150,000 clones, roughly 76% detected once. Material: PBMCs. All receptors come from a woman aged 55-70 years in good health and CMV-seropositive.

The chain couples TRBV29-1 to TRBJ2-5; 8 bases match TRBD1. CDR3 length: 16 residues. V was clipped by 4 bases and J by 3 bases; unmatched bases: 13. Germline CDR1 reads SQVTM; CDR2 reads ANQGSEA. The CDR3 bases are TGCAGCGTTGCCGCCCGAGGACAGGGCAGGAAAGAGACCCAGTACTTC. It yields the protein CSVAARGQGRKETQYF.

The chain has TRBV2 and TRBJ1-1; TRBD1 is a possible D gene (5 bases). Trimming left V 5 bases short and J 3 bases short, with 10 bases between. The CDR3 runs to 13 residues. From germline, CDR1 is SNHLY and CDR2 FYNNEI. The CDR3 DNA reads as TGTGCCAGCAGTCCTCAGGGTGACACTGAAGCTTTCTTT. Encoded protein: CASSPQGDTEAFF.

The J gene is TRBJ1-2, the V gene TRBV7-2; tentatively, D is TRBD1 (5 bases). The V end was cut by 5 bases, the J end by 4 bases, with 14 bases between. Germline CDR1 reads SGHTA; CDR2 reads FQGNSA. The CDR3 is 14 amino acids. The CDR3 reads CASSTRDPGYGYTF. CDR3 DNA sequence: TGTGCCAGCAGCACCAGGGATCCGGGCTATGGCTACACCTTC.

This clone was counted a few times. This CDR3 is CASRLGQGRADQETQYF. As DNA, the CDR3 is TGTGCCAGCAGACTGGGACAGGGGCGCGCCGACCAAGAGACCCAGTACTTC. The chain couples TRBV5-8 to TRBJ2-5; TRBD1 agrees at 10 bases. V dropped 5 bases and J dropped 0; count of bases not matched to a gene: 10. The CDR3 runs to 17 residues. From germline, CDR1 is SGHTS and CDR2 YDEGEE. The entire variable domain, with the rest obtained from reference TRBV5-8 and TRBJ2-5, is as follows: EAGVTQSPTHLIKTRGQQATLRCSPISGHTSVYWYQQALGLGLQFLLWYDEGEERNRGNFPPRFSGRQFPNYSSELNVNALELEDSALYLCASRLGQGRADQETQYFGPGTRLLVL.

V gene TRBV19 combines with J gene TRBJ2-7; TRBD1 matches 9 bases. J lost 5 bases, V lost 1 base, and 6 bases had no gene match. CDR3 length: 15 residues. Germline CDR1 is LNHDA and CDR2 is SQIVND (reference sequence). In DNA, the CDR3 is TGTGCCAGTAGTATAGGGGGACAGGGCTTTAACGAGCAGTACTTC. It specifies CASSIGGQGFNEQYF.

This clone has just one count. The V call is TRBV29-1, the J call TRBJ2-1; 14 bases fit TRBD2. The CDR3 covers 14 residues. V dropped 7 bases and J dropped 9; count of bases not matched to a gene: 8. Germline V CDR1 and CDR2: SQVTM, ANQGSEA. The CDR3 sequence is CSARLAGGAGEQFF. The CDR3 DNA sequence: TGCAGCGCCCGACTAGCGGGAGGGGCCGGTGAGCAGTTCTTC.